The clone carrying this TCR beta chain was counted between two and nine times. The sample's time point: recipient sample about 28 days before transplant, after cytoreduction. Recipients were bled about 28 days pretransplant and at posttransplant days 30, 100, 180. Method: immunoSEQ multiplex PCR; TCRdb's copy keeps in-frame clones and lacks some. The sample lists tens of thousands of clones; 96% were seen once. This record comes from a study of T cell clonotyping in hematopoietic cell transplantation. Germline assignment: CDR1 MGHRA and CDR2 YSYEKL. This CDR3 region has 14 residues. The J segment lost 10 bases and the V segment lost 3 bases, leaving 11 bases of the junction unmatched.

The clonotype was recovered from a woman aged 45-59 years with acute myeloid leukemia. Some clones in this sample may be carry-over from other donors' samples. The chain employs TRBV4-1 and TRBJ2-5; 7 bases are shared with TRBD2. This sample comprised peripheral blood mononuclear cells, obtained before stem cell transplant. Here the CDR3 reads CASSQATSAQGQYF. The CDR3 nucleotides read TGCGCCAGCAGCCAGGCAACTAGCGCCCAAGGCCAGTACTTC.